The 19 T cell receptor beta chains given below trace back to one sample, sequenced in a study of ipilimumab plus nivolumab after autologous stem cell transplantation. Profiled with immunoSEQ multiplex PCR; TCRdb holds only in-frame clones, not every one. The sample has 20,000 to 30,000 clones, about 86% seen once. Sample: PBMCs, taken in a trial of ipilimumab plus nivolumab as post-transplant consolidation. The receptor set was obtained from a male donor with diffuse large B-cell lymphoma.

The CDR3 is CASSPGLKETQYF. Here the CDR3 DNA reads TGTGCCAGCTCACCGGGGCTTAAAGAGACCCAGTACTTC. The V and J genes are TRBV18 and TRBJ2-5; perhaps TRBD1 as D (5 bases). CDR1 and CDR2 from the germline V gene are KGHSH and LQKENI. V lost 3 bases and J 3 bases, leaving 8 bases between the germline ends. This CDR3 comprises 13 residues.

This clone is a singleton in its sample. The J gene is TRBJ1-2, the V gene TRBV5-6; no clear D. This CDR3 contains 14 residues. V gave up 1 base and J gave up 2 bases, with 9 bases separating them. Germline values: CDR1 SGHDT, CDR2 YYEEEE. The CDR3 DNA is TGTGCCAGCAGCTTGATTGGCAGCAACTATGGCTACACCTTC. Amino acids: CASSLIGSNYGYTF.

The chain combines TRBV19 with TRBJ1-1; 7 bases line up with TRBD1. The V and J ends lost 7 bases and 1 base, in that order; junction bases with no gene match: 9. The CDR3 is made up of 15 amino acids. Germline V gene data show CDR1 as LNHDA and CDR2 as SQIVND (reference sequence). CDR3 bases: TGTGCCAGTATCCCCCGGGACAGAAGGAACACTGAAGCTTTCTTT. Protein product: CASIPRDRRNTEAFF.

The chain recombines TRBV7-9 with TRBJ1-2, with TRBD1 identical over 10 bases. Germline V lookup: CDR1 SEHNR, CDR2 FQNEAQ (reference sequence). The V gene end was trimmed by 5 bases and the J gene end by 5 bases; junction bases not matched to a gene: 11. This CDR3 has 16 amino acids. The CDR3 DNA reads TGTGCCAGCAGCCAGGCCGGGACAGGGGAAATGTATGGCTACACCTTC. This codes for CASSQAGTGEMYGYTF.

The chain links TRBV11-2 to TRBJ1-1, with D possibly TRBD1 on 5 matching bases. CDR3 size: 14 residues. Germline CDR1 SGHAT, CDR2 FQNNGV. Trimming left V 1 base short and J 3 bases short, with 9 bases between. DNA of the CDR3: TGTGCCAGCAGCTTAGTAGGGACCGACACTGAAGCTTTCTTT. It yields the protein CASSLVGTDTEAFF.

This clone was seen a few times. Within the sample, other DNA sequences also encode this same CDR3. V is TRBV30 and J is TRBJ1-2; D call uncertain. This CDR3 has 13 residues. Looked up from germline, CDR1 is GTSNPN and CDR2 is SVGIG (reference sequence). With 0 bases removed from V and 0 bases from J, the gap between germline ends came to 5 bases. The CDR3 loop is CAWSVEANYGYTF. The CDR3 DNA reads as TGTGCCTGGAGTGTTGAGGCTAACTATGGCTACACCTTC.

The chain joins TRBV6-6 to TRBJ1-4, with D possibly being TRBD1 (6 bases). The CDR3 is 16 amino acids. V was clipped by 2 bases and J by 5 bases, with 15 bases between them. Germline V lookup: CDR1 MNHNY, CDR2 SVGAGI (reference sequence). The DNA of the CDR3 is TGTGCCAGCAGTTACAACGACCGGGACATGAATGAAAAACTGTTTTTT. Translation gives CASSYNDRDMNEKLFF.

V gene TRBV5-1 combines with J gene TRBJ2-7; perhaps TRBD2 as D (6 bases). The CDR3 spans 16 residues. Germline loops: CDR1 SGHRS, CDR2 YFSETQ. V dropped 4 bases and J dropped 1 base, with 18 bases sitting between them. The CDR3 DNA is TGCGCCAGCAGCCTGGGGGGTGGGTCTGGGTCCTACGAGCAGTACTTC. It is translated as CASSLGGGSGSYEQYF.

Here the CDR3 reads CASRADRGDTQYF. For the CDR3, the DNA is TGTGCCAGCAGAGCGGACAGGGGGGATACGCAGTATTTT. The chain is built from TRBV6-1 and TRBJ2-3; TRBD1 aligns across 10 bases. V dropped 6 bases and J dropped 6; count of bases not matched to a gene: 3. Germline V CDR1 and CDR2: MNHNS, SASEGT. This CDR3 contains 13 residues.

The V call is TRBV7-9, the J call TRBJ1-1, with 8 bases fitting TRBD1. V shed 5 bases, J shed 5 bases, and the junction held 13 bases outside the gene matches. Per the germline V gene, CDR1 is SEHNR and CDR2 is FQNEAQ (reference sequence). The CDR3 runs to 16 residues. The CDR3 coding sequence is TGTGCCAGCAGCCCGTATTCAGGGGGCGGGGGAACTGAAGCTTTCTTT. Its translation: CASSPYSGGGGTEAFF.

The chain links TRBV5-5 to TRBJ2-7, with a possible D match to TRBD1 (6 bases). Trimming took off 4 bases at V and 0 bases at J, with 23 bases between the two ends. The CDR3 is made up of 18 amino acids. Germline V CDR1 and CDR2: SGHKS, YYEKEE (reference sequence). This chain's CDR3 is CASSLSFQGIGRSYEQYF. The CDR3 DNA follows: TGTGCCAGCAGCCTGAGCTTTCAGGGGATTGGACGCTCCTACGAGCAGTACTTC.

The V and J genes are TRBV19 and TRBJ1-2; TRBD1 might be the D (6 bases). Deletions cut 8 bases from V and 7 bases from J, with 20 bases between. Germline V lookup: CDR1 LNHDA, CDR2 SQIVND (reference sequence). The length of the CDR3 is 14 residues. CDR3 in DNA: TGTGCCAGTCTTCAAGGGCAGGGGTACTTTGGCTACACCTTC. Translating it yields CASLQGQGYFGYTF.

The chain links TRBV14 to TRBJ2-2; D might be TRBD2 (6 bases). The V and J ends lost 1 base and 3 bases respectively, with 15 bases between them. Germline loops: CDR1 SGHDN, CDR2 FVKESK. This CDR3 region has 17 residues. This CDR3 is CASSQVSGGHYTGELFF. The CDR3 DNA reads TGTGCCAGCAGCCAAGTTAGCGGAGGACATTACACCGGGGAGCTGTTTTTT.

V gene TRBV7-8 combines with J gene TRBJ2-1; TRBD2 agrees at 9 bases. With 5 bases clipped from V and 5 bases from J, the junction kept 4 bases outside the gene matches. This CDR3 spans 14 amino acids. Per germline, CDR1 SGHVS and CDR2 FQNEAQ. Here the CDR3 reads CASSTSGGNNEQFF. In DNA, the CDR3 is TGTGCCAGCAGCACAAGCGGGGGGAACAATGAGCAGTTCTTC. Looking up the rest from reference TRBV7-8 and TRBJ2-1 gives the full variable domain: GAGVSQSPRYKVAKRGQDVALRCDPISGHVSLFWYQQALGQGPEFLTYFQNEAQLDKSGLPSDRFFAERPEGSVSTLKIQRTQQEDSAVYLCASSTSGGNNEQFFGPGTRLTVL.

CDR3 DNA sequence: TGCGCCAGCAGCTTGGAGCAGGAGACCCAGTACTTC. It translates to CASSLEQETQYF. The chain carries TRBV5-1 and TRBJ2-5; D remains unclear. Germline V gene sequence: CDR1 SGHRS, CDR2 YFSETQ. CDR3 length: 12 residues. Trimming took off 0 bases at V and 5 bases at J, with 5 bases between the two ends.

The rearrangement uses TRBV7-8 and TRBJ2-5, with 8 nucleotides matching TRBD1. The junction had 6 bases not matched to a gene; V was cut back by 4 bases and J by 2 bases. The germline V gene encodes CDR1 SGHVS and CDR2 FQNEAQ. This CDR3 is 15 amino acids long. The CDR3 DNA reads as TGTGCCAGCAGCTCTCAGGGGGCGATACAAGAGACCCAGTACTTC. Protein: CASSSQGAIQETQYF.

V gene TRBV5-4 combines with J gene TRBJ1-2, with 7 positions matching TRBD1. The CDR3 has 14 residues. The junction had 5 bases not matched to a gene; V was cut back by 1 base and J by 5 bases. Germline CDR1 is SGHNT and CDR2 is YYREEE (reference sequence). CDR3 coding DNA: TGTGCCAGCAGCTTGACACAGGGGTCTTATGGCTACACCTTC. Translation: CASSLTQGSYGYTF.

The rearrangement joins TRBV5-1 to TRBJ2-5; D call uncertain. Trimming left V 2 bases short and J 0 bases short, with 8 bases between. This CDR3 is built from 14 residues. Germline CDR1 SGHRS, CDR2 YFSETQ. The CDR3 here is CASSFGEHQETQYF. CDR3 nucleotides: TGCGCCAGCAGCTTTGGGGAACACCAAGAGACCCAGTACTTC.

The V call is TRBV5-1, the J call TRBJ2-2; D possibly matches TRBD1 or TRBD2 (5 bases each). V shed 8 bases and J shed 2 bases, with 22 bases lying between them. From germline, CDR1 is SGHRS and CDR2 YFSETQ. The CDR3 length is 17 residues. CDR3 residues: CASKVGDRRVNTGELFF. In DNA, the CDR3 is TGCGCCAGTAAGGTGGGGGATAGGCGAGTCAACACCGGGGAGCTGTTTTTT.